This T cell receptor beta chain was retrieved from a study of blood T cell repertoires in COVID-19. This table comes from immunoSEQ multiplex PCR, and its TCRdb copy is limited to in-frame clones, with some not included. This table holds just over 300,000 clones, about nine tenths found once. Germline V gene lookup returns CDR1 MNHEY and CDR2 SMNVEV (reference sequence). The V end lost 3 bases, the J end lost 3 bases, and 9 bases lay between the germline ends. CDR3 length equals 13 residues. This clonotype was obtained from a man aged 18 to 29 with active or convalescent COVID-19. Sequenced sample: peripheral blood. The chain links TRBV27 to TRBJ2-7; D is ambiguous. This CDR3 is CASSFIRGYEQYF. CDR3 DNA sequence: TGTGCCAGCAGTTTTATAAGAGGCTACGAGCAGTACTTC.